Below, 22 T cell receptor beta chains from the same sample are listed, as sequenced in a study of glioma-infiltrating T cells. Amplification of TCR alpha and beta CDR3 regions from RNA used iRepertoire nested multiplex PCR. TCRdb reprocessed the multiplex PCR reads with MiXCR, giving one entry per CDR3 protein. The sample carries more than 350,000 distinct CDR3 sequences, about two fifths recorded once. Sequencing input: glioma tissue, nonneoplastic brain tissue, or PBMCs (not recorded which). All receptors come from a human donor with low-grade glioma or glioblastoma, undergoing nonglioma brain surgery, or in good health (not recorded which).

The rearrangement uses TRBV24-1 and TRBJ2-5; D is tentatively TRBD1 or TRBD2 (5 bases each). V was clipped by 5 bases and J by 2 bases, with 11 bases between them. The CDR3 runs 14 residues. CDR1 is KGHDR and CDR2 is SFDVKD in the germline V gene. The CDR3 here is CATSVGGQQETQYF. For the CDR3, the DNA is TGTGCCACCAGTGTTGGGGGTCAACAAGAGACCCAGTACTTC.

With regard to this clonotype: A read error is possible here, since a much larger clone lies one base away. The chain couples TRBV27 to TRBJ2-7, with unresolved D. This CDR3 region has 14 residues. Germline-derived CDR1 and CDR2 are MNHEY and SMNVEV (reference sequence). The CDR3 loop is CANSLVTGLYEQYF. The DNA of the CDR3 is TGTGCCAACAGTTTAGTGACCGGATTATACGAGCAGTACTTC.

This clonotype has just a few counts. The CDR3 nucleotides are TGTGCCAGTAGTATAGACGGGAGGGCCTACAATGAGCAGTTCTTC. Its translation: CASSIDGRAYNEQFF. This chain joins TRBV19 and TRBJ2-1; 8 bases are a match to TRBD2. The CDR3 runs to 15 residues. Germline V lookup: CDR1 LNHDA, CDR2 SQIVND (reference sequence). With V trimmed by 0 bases and J by 2 bases, 0 bases remained unmatched.

The chain couples TRBV7-8 to TRBJ2-5; no clear D. CDR3 length: 14 amino acids. CDR1 is SGHVS, CDR2 FQNEAQ, per germline. Deletions cut 1 base from V and 5 bases from J, with 11 bases between. The CDR3 nucleotides read TGTGCCAGCAGCTTAGTCATGATGGGGGAGACCCAGTACTTC. This sequence encodes CASSLVMMGETQYF.

In the case of this clonotype: This sequence may be a read error, since a much larger clone differs from it by one base. This chain connects TRBV7-2 to TRBJ1-2; D unclear. The CDR3 contains 12 residues. Germline values: CDR1 SGHTA, CDR2 FQGNSA. V dropped 5 bases and J dropped 12 bases, with 16 bases sitting between them. CDR3 bases: TGTGCCAGCAGCGCGTCAGGTTACTTGGACACCTTC. This encodes CASSASGYLDTF. The variable domain in full, with the rest retrieved from reference TRBV7-2 and TRBJ1-2, is GAGVSQSPSNKVTEKGKDVELRCDPISGHTALYWYRQSLGQGLEFLIYFQGNSAPDKSGLPSDRFSAERTGGSVSTLTIQRTQQEDSAVYLCASSASGYLDTFGSGTRLTVV.

As for this clonotype: A much larger clone is a single base away; this may be a read error. V is TRBV25-1 and J is TRBJ2-1; 10 positions agree with TRBD2. Germline CDR1 reads MGHDK; CDR2 reads SYGVNS. With 3 bases clipped from V and 13 bases from J, the junction kept 12 bases outside the gene matches. The CDR3 is 15 residues long. The CDR3 loop reads CASSDSGRPQETQFF. The CDR3, as DNA: TGTGCCAGCAGTGATAGCGGGAGGCCCCAAGAGACCCAGTTCTTC.

With regard to this clonotype: One end of the junction fails to match germline, which may point to a read error. The V gene is TRBV15, the J gene TRBJ1-1, with 9 nucleotides matching TRBD1. CDR3 length: 17 residues. Germline V gene sequence: CDR1 LNHNV, CDR2 YYDKDF (reference sequence). The CDR3 reads CATSGDRRNRGRDEAFF. The CDR3 DNA is TGTGCCACCAGCGGAGATAGGCGGAACAGGGGGCGCGATGAAGCTTTCTTT.

The chain joins TRBV2 to TRBJ1-1; D possibly corresponds to TRBD1 (5 bases). V lost 7 bases to trimming and J lost 8 bases, with 14 bases between them. This CDR3 comprises 12 residues. In germline, CDR1 is SNHLY, CDR2 FYNNEI. The CDR3 loop is CASIPAGREAFF. The DNA of the CDR3 is TGTGCCAGCATCCCCGCAGGGCGAGAAGCTTTCTTT.

The chain is built from TRBV28 and TRBJ2-3; tentative D call: TRBD1 (5 bases). With 6 bases removed from V and 1 base from J, the gap between germline ends came to 11 bases. Germline values: CDR1 MDHEN, CDR2 SYDVKM. CDR3 length: 14 amino acids. The CDR3 region has the DNA TGTGCCAGCAGCGCCGTAGGGGGCACAGATACGCAGTATTTT. Amino acids: CASSAVGGTDTQYF.

This clonotype has just one count. Mismatch with germline at one junction end may stem from a read error. The V gene is TRBV28, the J gene TRBJ2-7, with D possibly being TRBD2 (5 bases). The CDR3 has 13 residues. Germline assignment: CDR1 MDHEN and CDR2 SYDVKM. DNA of the CDR3: TGTGCCAGCACTTTAGGGAGAGCCTACGAGCAGTACTTC. Its protein is CASTLGRAYEQYF. Supplemented by reference TRBV28 and TRBJ2-7, the full variable domain reads DVKVTQSSRYLVKRTGEKVFLECVQDMDHENMFWYRQDPGLGLRLIYFSYDVKMKEKGDIPEGYSVSREKKERFSLILESASTNQTSMYLCASTLGRAYEQYFGPGTRLTVT.

This chain joins TRBV20-1 and TRBJ2-7; a possible D gene is TRBD2 (6 bases). The germline V gene encodes CDR1 DFQATT and CDR2 SNEGSKA (reference sequence). This CDR3 is 15 amino acids long. The V gene lost 3 bases and the J gene lost 1 base, with 16 bases spanning the gap. The CDR3 reads CSASGGLRASYEQYF. The CDR3 DNA follows: TGCAGTGCTAGCGGGGGATTAAGAGCTTCCTACGAGCAGTACTTC.

V usage is TRBV5-4 and J usage is TRBJ2-3; D gene uncertain. V was clipped by 0 bases and J by 0 bases, with 11 bases between them. Germline CDR1 is SGHNT and CDR2 is YYREEE (reference sequence). This CDR3 contains 16 residues. The CDR3 protein is CASSLVFSESTDTQYF. CDR3 nucleotides: TGTGCCAGCAGCTTGGTGTTCAGCGAAAGCACAGATACGCAGTATTTT.

This clonotype has at least ten counts. J is TRBJ2-3 and V is TRBV18; D is uncertain. CDR1 and CDR2 (germline): KGHSH, LQKENI. The CDR3 consists of 11 residues. With 8 bases removed from V and 1 base from J, the gap between germline ends came to 4 bases. The CDR3 reads CASSRTDTQYF. The DNA for the CDR3 is TGTGCCAGCAGTCGCACAGATACGCAGTATTTT.

As for this clonotype: This could be a read error, since a much larger clone is one nucleotide away. Here the CDR3 DNA reads TGCAGTGCTAGGGGGACAGGGGATTTGGGTACTGAAGATTTCTTT. Translating it yields CSARGTGDLGTEDFF. J is TRBJ1-1 and V is TRBV20-1; 10 positions match TRBD1. CDR3 size: 15 residues. The germline V gene encodes CDR1 DFQATT and CDR2 SNEGSKA (reference sequence).

The rearrangement joins TRBV5-1 to TRBJ2-3; D may be TRBD2 (6 bases). The CDR3 extends over 16 amino acids. V was clipped by 0 bases and J by 3 bases, with 14 bases between them. Per germline, CDR1 SGHRS and CDR2 YFSETQ. The CDR3 nucleotides are TGCGCCAGCAGCTTGGTGGCGGGAAGCAGGACAGATACGCAGTATTTT. Amino acids: CASSLVAGSRTDTQYF. Based on the CDR3 plus reference TRBV5-1 and TRBJ2-3, the full variable domain is KAGVTQTPRYLIKTRGQQVTLSCSPISGHRSVSWYQQTPGQGLQFLFEYFSETQRNKGNFPGRFSGRQFSNSRSEMNVSTLELGDSALYLCASSLVAGSRTDTQYFGPGTRLTVL.

The V call is TRBV15, the J call TRBJ2-5, with 7 bases lining up with TRBD1. With 0 bases clipped from V and 5 bases from J, the junction kept 9 bases outside the gene matches. CDR1 and CDR2 (germline): LNHNV, YYDKDF (reference sequence). The CDR3 extends over 16 amino acids. In DNA form, the CDR3 reads TGTGCCACCAGCAGAGATTCCTACGACAGGGTGGAGACCCAGTACTTC. This codes for CATSRDSYDRVETQYF.

The sample holds a few counts of this clonotype. The chain links TRBV20-1 to TRBJ1-4; possible D gene TRBD1, 5 bases. Germline-derived CDR1 and CDR2 are DFQATT and SNEGSKA (reference sequence). V was clipped by 5 bases and J by 7 bases, with 17 bases between them. The CDR3 extends over 14 amino acids. The CDR3 sequence: CSARRGDTGEKLFF. The CDR3 coding sequence is TGCAGTGCTCGGCGGGGGGATACGGGTGAAAAACTGTTTTTT.

CDR3 loop: CASSKGTSGSYEQFF. The CDR3 DNA is TGTGCCAGTAGTAAGGGGACTAGCGGGAGTTATGAGCAGTTCTTC. The chain joins TRBV19 to TRBJ2-1; 14 bases line up with TRBD2. The germline V gene has CDR1 LNHDA and CDR2 SQIVND (reference sequence). The trim removed 4 bases at V and 8 bases at J, leaving 4 bases unmatched. This CDR3 has 15 amino acids.

With respect to this clonotype: A read error may account for a junction end that differs from germline. This chain joins TRBV7-6 and TRBJ2-1; 8 nucleotides line up with TRBD2. In germline, CDR1 is SGHVS, CDR2 FNYEAQ. The CDR3 sequence is 15 residues long. CDR3: CASSPDSGNYNEQFF. As DNA, the CDR3 is TGTGCTAGCAGCCCGGATAGCGGGAATTACAATGAGCAGTTCTTC.

The CDR3 nucleotides are TGTGTTAGCAGTTTAGACAGGGTCAGCACAGATACGCAGTATTTT. It yields the protein CVSSLDRVSTDTQYF. The chain employs TRBV27 and TRBJ2-3, with 7 bases that match TRBD1. The V gene's germline CDR1 is MNHEY and CDR2 SMNVEV (reference sequence). This CDR3 spans 15 amino acids.

A word on this clonotype: This could be a read error, since a much larger clone is one nucleotide away. The genes are TRBV4-2 and TRBJ1-1; D gene ambiguous. This CDR3 is 15 amino acids long. From germline, CDR1 is LGHNA and CDR2 YNFKEQ. The CDR3, as DNA: TGTGCCAGCAGCCAAGAGGCGACAAGAGTTACTGAAGCTTCCTTT. It codes for CASSQEATRVTEASF.

This clonotype was recorded a few times. The chain uses TRBV4-3 and TRBJ2-5, with 10 positions matching TRBD1. The CDR3 has 15 amino acids. CDR1 LGHNA and CDR2 YSLEER come from the germline V gene. V lost 4 bases to trimming and J lost 5 bases; unmatched junction nucleotides: 7. CDR3 region: CASSRRTGGRETQYF. The DNA for the CDR3 is TGCGCCAGCAGCCGACGGACAGGGGGTAGGGAGACCCAGTACTTC.